This is a list of T cell receptor beta chains from one sample in a study of CD8 T cells in Susac syndrome. TCRdb re-called the immunoSEQ multiplex PCR reads through MiXCR, storing one row per CDR3 protein. This sample has about 440,000 distinct CDR3 sequences, with more than 80% found just once. The sequenced sample was CD8+ T cells from PBMCs. The source is a human donor with multiple sclerosis. CDR3s include the opening cysteine and the closing phenylalanine or tryptophan. Each record gives: V gene, J gene, D gene, clone size, CDR3 protein, CDR3 DNA. A D gene is named only where the DNA matches it firmly. Size is omitted from some rows. Given values are once, few, many or a class for expanded clones.

TRBV4-1,TRBJ1-6,.,.,CASSQDGHTPPLHF,TGCGCCAGCAGCCAAGATGGACACACCCCACCCCTCCACTTT
TRBV27,TRBJ2-3,TRBD2,few,CASSSGLAGGTQYF,TGTGCCAGCAGTTCCGGGCTTGCGGGGGGTACGCAGTATTTT
TRBV10-3,TRBJ2-1,TRBD2,.,CAISGNSGRLIHEQFF,TGTGCCATCAGTGGGAATAGCGGGAGGTTAATCCATGAGCAGTTCTTC
TRBV12-3/TRBV12-4,TRBJ2-5,TRBD2,.,CASSTWTSGSQETQYF,TGTGCCAGCAGTACGTGGACTAGCGGGAGCCAAGAGACCCAGTACTTC
TRBV9,TRBJ1-2,TRBD1,.,CASSGRQGLNYGYTF,TGTGCCAGCAGCGGACGACAGGGTCTTAACTATGGCTACACCTTC
TRBV15,TRBJ2-1,.,.,CATSRDRLRGEQFF,TGTGCCACCAGCAGAGACAGGTTGCGCGGGGAGCAGTTCTTC
TRBV5-1,TRBJ2-3,.,.,CASSQTGYTDTQYF,TGCGCCAGCAGCCAGACAGGATACACAGATACGCAGTATTTT
TRBV30,TRBJ2-1,.,.,CAWSVGSSRYNEQFF,TGTGCCTGGAGTGTGGGGTCTAGCAGATACAATGAGCAGTTCTTC
TRBV15,TRBJ2-1,TRBD2,.,CATSERTRPYEQFF,TGTGCCACCAGCGAAAGGACTAGACCTTATGAGCAGTTCTTC
TRBV20-1,TRBJ2-7,TRBD1,.,CSASGQGAKYEQYF,TGCAGTGCTTCGGGACAGGGGGCGAAGTACGAGCAGTACTTC
TRBV30,TRBJ2-1,.,.,CAWSVLNNEQFF,TGTGCCTGGAGTGTACTTAACAATGAGCAGTTCTTC
TRBV27,TRBJ2-7,TRBD1,.,CASSLSWQGVSYEQYF,TGTGCCAGCAGTTTATCCTGGCAGGGGGTTTCCTACGAGCAGTACTTC
TRBV9,TRBJ1-4,.,.,CASSFLGGVDEKLFF,TGTGCCAGCAGCTTTCTAGGGGGAGTGGATGAAAAACTGTTTTTT
TRBV13,TRBJ1-5,.,few,CASSPDDSNQPQHF,TGTGCCAGCAGCCCTGACGATAGCAATCAGCCCCAGCATTTT
TRBV11-2,TRBJ2-3,.,.,CASSLDQEDSTDTQYF,TGTGCCAGCAGCTTAGATCAGGAGGATAGCACAGATACGCAGTATTTT
TRBV6-5,TRBJ2-7,TRBD1,.,CASSSVPGTGPYEQYF,TGTGCCAGCAGTTCCGTACCCGGGACAGGACCTTACGAGCAGTACTTC
TRBV5-6,TRBJ2-1,TRBD1,.,CASSLSGTGGYEQFF,TGTGCCAGCAGCCTCTCCGGGACAGGGGGCTATGAGCAGTTCTTC
TRBV2,TRBJ2-7,TRBD2,.,CASIGTSSYEQYF,TGTGCCAGCATCGGGACTAGCTCCTACGAGCAGTACTTC
TRBV7-6,TRBJ1-3,.,.,CASSSSTVDSGNTIYF,TGTGCCAGCAGCTCCTCCACGGTTGACTCTGGAAACACCATATATTTT
TRBV29-1,TRBJ1-2,.,.,CSVADGYGYTF,TGCAGCGTCGCGGACGGCTATGGCTACACCTTC
TRBV10-1,TRBJ1-2,.,.,CASSESMGYYGYTF,TGCGCCAGCAGTGAGTCGATGGGTTACTATGGCTACACCTTC
TRBV19,TRBJ1-2,.,.,CASSPSGGNYGYTF,TGTGCCAGTAGCCCCAGCGGGGGAAACTATGGCTACACCTTC
TRBV15,TRBJ2-5,.,.,CATRRGAGTQETQYF,TGTGCCACCCGGAGGGGAGCGGGGACACAAGAGACCCAGTACTTC
TRBV4-1,TRBJ1-1,.,.,CASSPLRGDTEAFF,TGCGCCAGCAGCCCACTGAGAGGGGACACTGAAGCTTTCTTT
TRBV5-1,TRBJ2-5,TRBD2,.,CASSLDGLAPPETQYF,TGCGCCAGCAGCTTAGACGGACTAGCCCCCCCGGAGACCCAGTACTTC
TRBV28,TRBJ1-5,.,.,CASSDNQPQHF,TGTGCCAGCAGTGATAATCAGCCCCAGCATTTT